The clone carrying this T cell receptor beta chain was counted between two and nine times. Its antigen is unidentified. This entry belongs to a study of cytomegalovirus exposure and HLA in healthy donors. The CDR3 is 14 residues long. J was trimmed by 6 bases and V by 5 bases; bases with no gene match: 10. Germline V gives CDR1 SEHNR, CDR2 FQNEAQ (reference sequence). PCR involved 60 Vbeta and 13 Jbeta primers. Profiling relied on immunoSEQ multiplex PCR, and the TCRdb table lists in-frame clones only, not all of them. The table shows over 90,000 clones, with about 70% occurring only once. Findings and limits, study-wide: Another analysis was done later, and it associated over 15,000 TCR beta sequences with HLA alleles at 0.05 false discovery rate. According to a later analysis, most TCR beta chains associated with CMV appeared HLA-restricted.

The receptor comes from a female donor in good health and CMV-seropositive. The specimen was PBMCs. The V and J genes are TRBV7-9 and TRBJ2-7, with 7 bases lining up with TRBD1. CDR3 DNA sequence: TGTGCCAGCAGCACCCCCTACACAGGGGTCGAGCAGTACTTC. It is translated as CASSTPYTGVEQYF.